A single sample gave rise to the 17 T cell receptor beta chains below, sequenced in a study of CD8+ T cells in alopecia areata. Indicated treatment: oral pan-JAK inhibitor, 5-10 mg twice daily. RNA, once extracted, was reverse transcribed into cDNA for use as the sequencing template. The method was immunoSEQ multiplex PCR; TCRdb's version includes in-frame clones alone and lacks a portion of them. The data contain 190,000 or so clones, around three fifths of them singletons. The sequenced sample was CD8+ T cells sorted from blood, obtained at week 24, from a patient treated with tofacitinib. The origin of the receptors is a human donor with alopecia areata.

Only a few counts were recorded for this clone. The gene calls are TRBV15 and TRBJ2-3, with 10 bases lining up with TRBD2. Per germline, CDR1 LNHNV and CDR2 YYDKDF (reference sequence). The trim removed 6 bases at V and 0 bases at J, leaving 9 bases unmatched. The CDR3 runs to 17 residues. For the CDR3, the DNA is TGTGCCACCAGTCGAATAGCGGGGGGCCCTAGCACAGATACGCAGTATTTT. Encoded protein: CATSRIAGGPSTDTQYF.

This clone occurred a few times. The CDR3 sequence is CASSPGGQGYADTQYF. In DNA form, the CDR3 reads TGTGCCAGCTCACCGGGAGGACAGGGATACGCAGATACGCAGTATTTT. V gene TRBV18 combines with J gene TRBJ2-3; 8 bases fit TRBD1. CDR1 and CDR2 from the germline V gene are KGHSH and LQKENI. V lost 3 bases, J lost 4 bases, and 9 bases stayed unmatched. The CDR3 length is 16 residues.

The J gene is TRBJ1-2, the V gene TRBV7-9, with D tentatively TRBD1 (6 bases). The CDR3 has 12 residues. CDR1 SEHNR and CDR2 FQNEAQ come from the germline V gene (reference sequence). V lost 2 bases to trimming and J lost 8 bases, with 9 bases between them. DNA of the CDR3: TGTGCCAGCAGCTTACAGGGGAACGGCTACACCTTC. Residues: CASSLQGNGYTF.

The chain is built from TRBV29-1 and TRBJ1-2; D uncertain. V gave up 3 bases and J gave up 0 bases, with 11 bases separating them. Looked up from germline, CDR1 is SQVTM and CDR2 is ANQGSEA. The CDR3 has 14 amino acids. CDR3 coding DNA: TGCAGCGTTGATTCCGGGGTGTCTAACTATGGCTACACCTTC. Translating it yields CSVDSGVSNYGYTF.

In this sample, this clone turned up a few times. The chain couples TRBV7-9 to TRBJ2-1; D ambiguous. CDR1 is SEHNR and CDR2 is FQNEAQ in the germline V gene (reference sequence). V lost 5 bases and J 6 bases, leaving 17 bases between the germline ends. CDR3 size: 15 residues. The CDR3 DNA reads as TGTGCCAGCAGCCGGACCGGGCCCGTGGCCAATGAGCAGTTCTTC. Amino acids: CASSRTGPVANEQFF.

The chain employs TRBV13 and TRBJ1-2, with D possibly being TRBD1 (5 bases). The length of the CDR3 is 13 residues. Trimming removed 2 bases at V and 5 bases at J, with 9 bases between. Germline CDR1 and CDR2: PRHDT and FYEKMQ (reference sequence). CDR3: CASSLRGVYGYTF. CDR3 nucleotides: TGTGCCAGCAGCTTACGAGGGGTGTATGGCTACACCTTC.

The J gene is TRBJ1-3, the V gene TRBV4-1; tentatively, D is TRBD1 (5 bases). Per germline, CDR1 MGHRA and CDR2 YSYEKL. The CDR3 has 16 residues. V lost 0 bases, J lost 2 bases, and 11 bases lay in between. CDR3 in amino acids: CASSQEGGSTGNTIYF. CDR3 nucleotides: TGCGCCAGCAGCCAAGAGGGGGGGTCGACTGGAAACACCATATATTTT.

The J gene is TRBJ2-5, the V gene TRBV29-1; TRBD1 might be the D (5 bases). This CDR3 is 13 amino acids long. Germline lookup yields CDR1 SQVTM and CDR2 ANQGSEA. V lost 4 bases and J 5 bases, leaving 14 bases between the germline ends. In DNA, the CDR3 is TGCAGCGTTGGTGGGGCAGGGATGGAGACCCAGTACTTC. The encoded protein is CSVGGAGMETQYF.

J is TRBJ2-7 and V is TRBV27, with D possibly matching TRBD1 (7 bases). In germline, CDR1 is MNHEY, CDR2 SMNVEV (reference sequence). The CDR3 length is 15 residues. The germline V and J ends were trimmed by 5 bases and 0 bases, with 14 bases remaining between them. CDR3 in amino acids: CASSLGGGPSYEQYF. CDR3 coding DNA: TGTGCCAGCAGTCTAGGAGGGGGCCCCTCCTACGAGCAGTACTTC.

The rearrangement uses TRBV30 and TRBJ2-7; TRBD1 matches 9 bases. With V trimmed by 7 bases and J by 6 bases, 7 bases remained unmatched. Germline CDR1 reads GTSNPN; CDR2 reads SVGIG (reference sequence). The CDR3 is made up of 12 amino acids. For the CDR3, the DNA is TGTGCCTCACAGGGGGCGTGGGGCGAGCAGTACTTC. Protein sequence: CASQGAWGEQYF.

This clone was recorded once. The rearrangement joins TRBV5-1 to TRBJ1-6, with D perhaps TRBD1 (5 bases). There are 15 residues in the CDR3. Germline CDR1 and CDR2: SGHRS and YFSETQ. V was shortened by 4 bases and J by 7 bases, with 15 bases between the two germline ends. The CDR3 sequence is CASSTRDGQNSPLHF. CDR3 sequence (DNA): TGCGCCAGCAGCACCCGGGACGGTCAAAATTCACCCCTCCACTTT.

V is TRBV15 and J is TRBJ1-2, with D possibly being TRBD1 (5 bases). Germline V lookup: CDR1 LNHNV, CDR2 YYDKDF (reference sequence). The CDR3 is made up of 11 amino acids. V was cut by 9 bases and J by 6 bases, with 11 bases left in between. This chain's CDR3 is CATSVGDGYTF. The CDR3 nucleotides are TGTGCCACGTCGGTAGGGGATGGCTACACCTTC.

The rearrangement joins TRBV30 to TRBJ2-7, with D tentatively TRBD2 (7 bases). The germline V gene has CDR1 GTSNPN and CDR2 SVGIG (reference sequence). This CDR3 has 13 residues. The CDR3 DNA reads as TGTGCGTTGGAGGGGGGGAGCTCCTACGAGCAGTACTTC. Protein product: CALEGGSSYEQYF. The variable domain in full, completed from reference TRBV30 and TRBJ2-7, reads SQTIHQWPATLVQPVGSPLSLECTVEGTSNPNLYWYRQAAGRGLQLLFYSVGIGQISSEVPQNLSASRPQDRQFILSSKKLLLSDSGFYLCALEGGSSYEQYFGPGTRLTVT.

This clone was counted at least ten times. This sequence joins TRBV5-1 and TRBJ2-2; TRBD2 aligns across 11 bases. V was clipped by 3 bases and J by 1 base; unmatched bases: 2. Per the germline V gene, CDR1 is SGHRS and CDR2 is YFSETQ. The CDR3 totals 16 residues. This CDR3 is CASSSLAGGNTGELFF. CDR3 nucleotides: TGCGCCAGCAGCTCTCTAGCGGGGGGGAACACCGGGGAGCTGTTTTTT. Together with reference TRBV5-1 and TRBJ2-2, the CDR3 gives the full variable domain: KAGVTQTPRYLIKTRGQQVTLSCSPISGHRSVSWYQQTPGQGLQFLFEYFSETQRNKGNFPGRFSGRQFSNSRSEMNVSTLELGDSALYLCASSSLAGGNTGELFFGEGSRLTVL.

The CDR3 region is CAGSTGVNTEAFF. The CDR3 DNA reads as TGTGCCGGATCGACAGGGGTGAACACTGAAGCTTTCTTT. The chain couples TRBV7-9 to TRBJ1-1; 8 bases match TRBD1. The CDR3 spans 13 residues. The V and J ends lost 11 bases and 0 bases, in that order; junction bases with no gene match: 5. Germline-derived CDR1 and CDR2 are SEHNR and FQNEAQ (reference sequence). The full variable domain, in which reference TRBV7-9 and TRBJ1-1 provide the parts outside the CDR3, is DTGVSQNPRHKITKRGQNVTFRCDPISEHNRLYWYRQTLGQGPEFLTYFQNEAQLEKSRLLSDRFSAERPKGSFSTLEIQRTEQGDSAMYLCAGSTGVNTEAFFGQGTRLTVV.

V is TRBV2 and J is TRBJ1-4; D is perhaps TRBD1 (6 bases). Trimming took 6 bases from V and 0 from J, leaving 11 bases between them. This CDR3 contains 15 residues. Germline lookup yields CDR1 SNHLY and CDR2 FYNNEI. CDR3 sequence: CASSERQATNEKLFF. As DNA, the CDR3 is TGTGCCAGCAGCGAACGACAGGCAACTAATGAAAAACTGTTTTTT.

This clone occurred a few times. The V and J genes are TRBV25-1 and TRBJ2-6; TRBD1 matches 9 bases. This CDR3 contains 15 residues. V shed 6 bases and J 4 bases; nucleotides not matched to a gene: 4. Germline V gene lookup returns CDR1 MGHDK and CDR2 SYGVNS. The CDR3 sequence: CASRDGTGGANVLTF. The CDR3 DNA reads as TGTGCCAGCAGAGACGGGACAGGGGGGGCCAACGTCCTGACTTTC.